This TCR beta chain was captured in a study of OX40 agonist ivuxolimab in advanced cancers. General study findings and limits: Among the lowest peripheral clonal expansion occurred in 0.1-3.0 mg/kg partial responders.

In regard to this clone: What it recognizes is unknown.

The assay was immunoSEQ multiplex PCR, and TCRdb's table has in-frame clones only and misses some. The sample has tens of thousands of clones, about 90% seen once; the top ten hold about 9.1%. Enrollment shut out patients with autoimmune disease history or systemic immunosuppression. The TCR originated in an adult with an advanced solid tumor such as melanoma, head and neck, liver or kidney cancer. The input for sequencing was CD4+ or CD8+ T cells sorted from blood, taken in a trial of the OX40 agonist ivuxolimab.

The CDR3 is CASKQLAGGGTQYF. The CDR3 DNA reads as TGCGCCAGCAAGCAACTAGCGGGAGGTGGTACGCAGTATTTT. The chain carries TRBV5-1 and TRBJ2-3; TRBD2 matches at 12 bases. This CDR3 is built from 14 residues. V dropped 6 bases and J dropped 8; count of bases not matched to a gene: 7. CDR1 is SGHRS, CDR2 YFSETQ, per germline.